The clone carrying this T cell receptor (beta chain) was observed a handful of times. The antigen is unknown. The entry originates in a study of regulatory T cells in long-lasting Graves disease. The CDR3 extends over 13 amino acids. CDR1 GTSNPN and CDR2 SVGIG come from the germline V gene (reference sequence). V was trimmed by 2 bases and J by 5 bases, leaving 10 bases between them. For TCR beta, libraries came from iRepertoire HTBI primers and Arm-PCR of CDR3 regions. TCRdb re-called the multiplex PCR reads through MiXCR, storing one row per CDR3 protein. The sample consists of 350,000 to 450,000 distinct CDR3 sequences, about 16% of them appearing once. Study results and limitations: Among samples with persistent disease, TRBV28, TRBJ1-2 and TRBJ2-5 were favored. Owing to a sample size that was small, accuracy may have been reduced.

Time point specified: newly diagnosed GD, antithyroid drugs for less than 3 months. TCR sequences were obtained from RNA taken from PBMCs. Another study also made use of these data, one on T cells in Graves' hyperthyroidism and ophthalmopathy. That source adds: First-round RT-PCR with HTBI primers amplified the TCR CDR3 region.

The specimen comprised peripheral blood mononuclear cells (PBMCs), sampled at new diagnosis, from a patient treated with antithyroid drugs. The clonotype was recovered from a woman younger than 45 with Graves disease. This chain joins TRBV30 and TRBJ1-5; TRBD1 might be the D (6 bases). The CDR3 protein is CAWSRGIDQPQHF. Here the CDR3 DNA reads TGTGCCTGGAGTAGGGGGATTGATCAGCCCCAGCATTTT. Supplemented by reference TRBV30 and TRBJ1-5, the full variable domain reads SQTIHQWPATLVQPVGSPLSLECTVEGTSNPNLYWYRQAAGRGLQLLFYSVGIGQISSEVPQNLSASRPQDRQFILSSKKLLLSDSGFYLCAWSRGIDQPQHFGDGTRLSIL.